These 16 T cell receptor beta chains were all obtained from the same sample, sequenced in a study of early T cells in non-severe SARS-CoV-2 infection. TCRdb used MiXCR to reprocess the 5' RACE reads, holding one entry per CDR3 protein. The sample carries 25,000 to 35,000 distinct CDR3 sequences, under 4% recorded once. Sequenced sample: whole blood. Source of these receptors: an adult who was a healthcare worker with PCR-confirmed SARS-CoV-2 infection or an uninfected control (not recorded which).

This clonotype appeared many times. This chain uses TRBV20-1 with TRBJ1-1; no clear D. The CDR3 totals 11 residues. The V end was cut by 1 base, the J end by 5 bases, with 5 bases between. Germline-derived CDR1 and CDR2 are DFQATT and SNEGSKA (reference sequence). The CDR3: CSARAETEAFF. The CDR3 DNA reads TGCAGTGCTAGAGCAGAGACTGAAGCTTTCTTT.

The genes are TRBV3-1 and TRBJ1-1; D perhaps matches TRBD1 (6 bases). Germline assignment: CDR1 LGHDT and CDR2 YNNKEL (reference sequence). Trimming removed 5 bases from V and 3 bases from J, with 13 bases in between. The CDR3 is made up of 14 amino acids. The CDR3 DNA sequence: TGTGCCAGCAGCTTACAGGGTGGATACACTGAAGCTTTCTTT. As protein: CASSLQGGYTEAFF.

This clonotype was seen a handful of times. The V and J genes are TRBV11-1 and TRBJ2-5, with a possible D match to TRBD1 (5 bases). This CDR3 is 14 amino acids long. V gave up 3 bases and J gave up 2 bases, with 10 bases separating them. Germline CDR1 SGHAT, CDR2 FQDESV (reference sequence). For the CDR3, the DNA is TGTGCCAGCAGCTTCACGCAGGGACAAGAGACCCAGTACTTC. This translates into CASSFTQGQETQYF.

This clonotype was recorded a few times. This chain links TRBV29-1 with TRBJ2-7; no definite D call. Germline values: CDR1 SQVTM, CDR2 ANQGSEA. This CDR3 comprises 12 residues. V was cut by 4 bases and J by 5 bases, with 12 bases left in between. In DNA, the CDR3 is TGCAGCGTTGTTCCTCGAGAGCACGAGCAGTACTTC. It encodes CSVVPREHEQYF.

This clonotype was seen ten or more times. The V gene is TRBV20-1, the J gene TRBJ2-7; no clear D. The CDR3 has 14 amino acids. The V gene lost 2 bases and the J gene lost 0 bases, with 11 bases spanning the gap. Germline V CDR1 and CDR2: DFQATT, SNEGSKA (reference sequence). For the CDR3, the DNA is TGCAGTGCTAGACCCCATACGAGCTCCTACGAGCAGTACTTC. It specifies CSARPHTSSYEQYF.

This clonotype was seen many times. V and J are TRBV18 and TRBJ2-7, with TRBD1 matching over 9 bases. V lost 6 bases to trimming and J lost 2 bases; unmatched junction nucleotides: 5. Germline-derived CDR1 and CDR2 are KGHSH and LQKENI. The CDR3 consists of 14 residues. The CDR3 region is CASSSGQGTYEQYF. Written as DNA, the CDR3 is TGTGCCAGCTCGTCGGGACAGGGAACCTACGAGCAGTACTTC.

In its sample, this clonotype was seen many times. V gene TRBV12-3 or TRBV12-4 combines with J gene TRBJ2-7; the match to TRBD2 covers 10 bases. This CDR3 region has 13 residues. The V and J ends lost 6 bases and 3 bases, in that order; junction bases with no gene match: 2. The CDR3 is CASSASGSYEQYF. The CDR3 DNA sequence: TGTGCCAGCAGCGCTAGCGGGAGCTACGAGCAGTACTTC.

This clonotype was detected only a few times. The chain is built from TRBV7-6 and TRBJ1-3, with a weak D call TRBD1 (5 bases). The CDR3 spans 17 residues. Trimming pared 6 bases from V and 1 base from J, leaving 19 bases between. Germline loops: CDR1 SGHVS, CDR2 FNYEAQ. The CDR3 DNA is TGTGCCAGCAGTCCTGAGCCCGGGACGCTATCTGGAAACACCATATATTTT. Translating it yields CASSPEPGTLSGNTIYF.

The sample holds many counts of this clonotype. V and J are TRBV6-1 and TRBJ1-5; D is unclear. The CDR3 has 14 residues. The germline CDR1 and CDR2 sequences are MNHNS and SASEGT. The V end lost 6 bases, the J end lost 0 bases, and 9 bases lay between the germline ends. The CDR3 bases are TGTGCCAGCAGCTCCTTTTATAGCAATCAGCCCCAGCATTTT. Its protein is CASSSFYSNQPQHF.

For the CDR3, the DNA is TGCGCCAGCAGTGTGGTAAGGACGGATACGCAGTATTTT. Its translation: CASSVVRTDTQYF. V gene TRBV10-2 combines with J gene TRBJ2-3; D not resolved. Germline V gives CDR1 WSHSY, CDR2 SAAADI. Between the trimmed V and J ends, which lost 4 bases and 6 bases, there was a span of 11 bases. The CDR3 is 13 residues long.

This clonotype has ten or more counts. The chain uses TRBV4-1 and TRBJ1-4, with TRBD1 matching over 7 bases. V was clipped by 2 bases and J by 0 bases; unmatched bases: 9. The CDR3 has 18 residues. CDR1 is MGHRA and CDR2 is YSYEKL in the germline V gene. The CDR3 bases are TGCGCCAGCAGCCAACCCACAGGGGTAGTTGCAACTAATGAAAAACTGTTTTTT. Its translation: CASSQPTGVVATNEKLFF.

This clonotype has at least ten counts. The rearrangement uses TRBV7-2 and TRBJ1-2; tentative D call: TRBD1 (5 bases). CDR3 size: 12 residues. CDR1 is SGHTA and CDR2 is FQGNSA in the germline V gene. V was shortened by 5 bases and J by 4 bases, with 8 bases between the two germline ends. CDR3 nucleotides: TGTGCCAGCAGCCCTGACAGCTATGGCTACACCTTC. Protein product: CASSPDSYGYTF.

This clonotype appeared a few times. The J gene is TRBJ1-1, the V gene TRBV6-2 or TRBV6-3; maybe TRBD1 (6 bases). CDR3 size: 16 residues. Germline CDR1 and CDR2: MNHEY and SVGEGT. V shed 8 bases and J shed 3 bases, with 22 bases lying between them. The CDR3 DNA follows: TGTGCCAGCCGCCAGATGACATGGGACACCCACACTGAAGCTTTCTTT. It encodes CASRQMTWDTHTEAFF.

This clonotype was counted ten times or more. The chain uses TRBV20-1 and TRBJ2-7; tentative D call: TRBD2 (7 bases). Germline V gene sequence: CDR1 DFQATT, CDR2 SNEGSKA (reference sequence). The CDR3 has 13 amino acids. CDR3 in DNA: TGCGGTATCGGGGGCGGGGGACCCTACGAGCAGTACTTC. Encoded protein: CGIGGGGPYEQYF.

The table lists this clonotype with many counts. This chain joins TRBV9 and TRBJ2-7, with a weak D call TRBD1 (5 bases). Germline V gives CDR1 SGDLS, CDR2 YYNGEE. The CDR3 has 12 residues. Between the trimmed V and J ends, which lost 3 bases and 3 bases, there was a span of 7 bases. The CDR3 DNA follows: TGTGCCAGCAGCGGAGACAGCTACGAGCAGTACTTC. This gives the protein CASSGDSYEQYF.

On this clonotype: One end of the junction fails to match germline, which may point to a read error. The rearrangement links TRBV9 to TRBJ1-5; unclear D gene. The CDR3 extends over 14 amino acids. Germline V gives CDR1 SGDLS, CDR2 YYNGEE. CDR3 coding DNA: TGTGCCGGCAGCGTAGGCCCCAGCAATCAGCCCCAGCATTTT. This codes for CAGSVGPSNQPQHF. The variable domain in full, with the rest retrieved from reference TRBV9 and TRBJ1-5, is DSGVTQTPKHLITATGQRVTLRCSPRSGDLSVYWYQQSLDQGLQFLIQYYNGEERAKGNILERFSAQQFPDLHSELNLSSLELGDSALYFCAGSVGPSNQPQHFGDGTRLSIL.